One sample yielded the 5 T cell receptor beta chains listed below, sequenced in a study of control samples from healthy donors and cancer patients (dated by TCRdb to between 2020 and 2021). The protocol used for the library was the immunoSEQ multiplex PCR assay. In its TCRdb copy, this immuneACCESS table keeps in-frame sequences only and misses some clones. Where compared with another copy, unresolved V genes explain less than half of these, and the others have no known cause. The sample table records tens of thousands of clones; roughly 91% of these occur just once. In total, the top ten clones hold around 6% of the sample. Sequencing input: blood. These receptors were collected from a man in his fifties in good health.

The chain has TRBV5-1 and TRBJ2-7, with TRBD1 matching over 9 bases. V dropped 1 base and J dropped 5; count of bases not matched to a gene: 4. CDR1 is SGHRS and CDR2 is YFSETQ in the germline V gene. The CDR3 contains 14 residues. CDR3 in amino acids: CASSLSQGANEQYF. In DNA form, the CDR3 reads TGCGCCAGCAGCTTGTCACAGGGGGCGAACGAGCAGTACTTC. Using reference TRBV5-1 and TRBJ2-7 for the parts outside the CDR3, the full variable domain is KAGVTQTPRYLIKTRGQQVTLSCSPISGHRSVSWYQQTPGQGLQFLFEYFSETQRNKGNFPGRFSGRQFSNSRSEMNVSTLELGDSALYLCASSLSQGANEQYFGPGTRLTVT.

The chain uses TRBV19 and TRBJ2-7; 8 bases fit TRBD1. The CDR3 has 15 residues. CDR1 LNHDA and CDR2 SQIVND come from the germline V gene (reference sequence). V shed 6 bases and J 0 bases; nucleotides not matched to a gene: 7. Here the CDR3 reads CASRLTGASSYEQYF. The CDR3 bases are TGTGCCAGTAGACTGACAGGGGCAAGCTCCTACGAGCAGTACTTC.

The chain couples TRBV28 to TRBJ2-7; D is perhaps TRBD1 (5 bases). CDR3 length: 13 amino acids. The V end was cut by 5 bases, the J end by 4 bases, with 12 bases between. From germline, CDR1 is MDHEN and CDR2 SYDVKM. CDR3 sequence reads: CASSPDRDYEQYF. CDR3 nucleotide sequence: TGTGCCAGCAGTCCAGACAGAGATTACGAGCAGTACTTC.

This rearrangement joins TRBV6-5 to TRBJ1-4; tentative D call: TRBD1 (5 bases). This CDR3 comprises 15 residues. The V and J ends lost 7 bases and 8 bases respectively, with 20 bases between them. Germline loops: CDR1 MNHEY, CDR2 SVGAGI. CDR3 nucleotides: TGTGCCAGCACCTCGACCAGGGTCTTTGAGGAAAAACTGTTTTTT. Translating gives CASTSTRVFEEKLFF.

The CDR3 reads CASTETGHTEAFF. The CDR3 DNA reads as TGTGCCAGCACCGAAACAGGCCACACTGAAGCTTTCTTT. V gene TRBV3-1 (or the pseudogene TRBV3-2) combines with J gene TRBJ1-1, with D perhaps matching TRBD1 (5 bases). CDR1 LGHDT and CDR2 YNNKEL come from the germline V gene (reference sequence). V lost 7 bases and J 3 bases, leaving 12 bases between the germline ends. This CDR3 region has 13 residues.